This entry lists 14 T cell receptor beta chains sequenced from one sample in a study of blood T cell repertoires in COVID-19. Generated by immunoSEQ multiplex PCR, the TCRdb table keeps only in-frame clones and is missing some. The table lists about 160,000 clones, 70% to 85% of them singletons. The sample consisted of peripheral blood. The receptors originated from a woman of 80 years or more with acute or convalescent COVID-19.

The chain is built from TRBV24-1 and TRBJ1-2; 8 bases are a match to TRBD1. After removal of 1 base from V and 5 bases from J, the junction contained 2 bases not matched to a gene. Germline V CDR1 and CDR2: KGHDR, SFDVKD. The CDR3 runs 14 residues. The CDR3 is CATSDLTGGYGYTF. For the CDR3, the DNA is TGTGCCACCAGTGATTTAACAGGGGGATATGGCTACACCTTC.

The CDR3 here is CASSPPVTSGRRYTQYF. CDR3 nucleotide sequence: TGTGCCAGCTCACCCCCCGTAACTAGCGGGAGGAGGTATACGCAGTATTTT. The chain is built from TRBV18 and TRBJ2-3; the match to TRBD2 covers 12 bases. Unmatched junction bases numbered 11, after V lost 3 bases and J lost 7 bases. This CDR3 contains 17 residues. Germline assignment: CDR1 KGHSH and CDR2 LQKENI.

This chain links TRBV5-1 with TRBJ1-3, with 7 bases identical to TRBD1. The V gene end was trimmed by 5 bases and the J gene end by 4 bases; junction bases not matched to a gene: 6. The CDR3 length is 14 residues. The germline V gene encodes CDR1 SGHRS and CDR2 YFSETQ. Here the CDR3 reads CASSEGAQGNTIYF. The CDR3 DNA reads as TGCGCCAGCAGTGAGGGGGCGCAGGGAAACACCATATATTTT.

This sequence joins TRBV5-1 and TRBJ2-2; no clear D gene. This CDR3 comprises 14 residues. Looked up from germline, CDR1 is SGHRS and CDR2 is YFSETQ. V lost 0 bases to trimming and J lost 1 base, with 4 bases between them. CDR3 nucleotides: TGCGCCAGCAGCTTGGAGCTGAACACCGGGGAGCTGTTTTTT. It translates to CASSLELNTGELFF.

In its sample, this clone was seen a few times. The rearrangement uses TRBV6-5 and TRBJ1-6, with D tentatively TRBD1 (5 bases). This CDR3 is built from 15 residues. Germline lookup yields CDR1 MNHEY and CDR2 SVGAGI. Trimming removed 5 bases from V and 7 bases from J, with 15 bases in between. The CDR3 protein is CASSLDTARNSPLHF. The CDR3 DNA reads as TGTGCCAGCAGTCTGGACACCGCACGGAATTCACCCCTCCACTTT.

The V gene is TRBV18, the J gene TRBJ2-5, with D perhaps TRBD2 (6 bases). The V end was cut by 1 base, the J end by 5 bases, with 14 bases between. CDR3 length equals 15 residues. Germline CDR1 is KGHSH and CDR2 is LQKENI. The CDR3 region is CASSPLQLAGETQYF. The CDR3 region has the DNA TGTGCCAGCTCACCACTCCAACTAGCTGGGGAGACCCAGTACTTC. Combining the CDR3 with reference TRBV18 and TRBJ2-5 gives the whole variable domain NAGVMQNPRHLVRRRGQEARLRCSPMKGHSHVYWYRQLPEEGLKFMVYLQKENIIDESGMPKERFSAEFPKEGPSILRIQQVVRGDSAAYFCASSPLQLAGETQYFGPGTRLLVL.

V gene TRBV6-6 combines with J gene TRBJ1-1, with 10 bases aligning to TRBD1. In germline, CDR1 is MNHNY, CDR2 SVGAGI (reference sequence). The CDR3 sequence is 13 residues long. V lost 2 bases and J lost 6; bases outside the gene matches: 0. CDR3 amino acids: CASSYGQGAEAFF. For the CDR3, the DNA is TGTGCCAGCAGTTACGGACAGGGGGCTGAAGCTTTCTTT.

This clone was recorded once. The genes are TRBV4-3 and TRBJ2-3, with D uncertain. The V end lost 0 bases, the J end lost 0 bases, and 7 bases lay between the germline ends. CDR1 is LGHNA and CDR2 is YSLEER in the germline V gene. CDR3 length: 15 amino acids. The CDR3 coding sequence is TGCGCCAGCAGCCAAGATTCTTTCAGCACAGATACGCAGTATTTT. Protein sequence: CASSQDSFSTDTQYF.

The J gene is TRBJ2-5, the V gene TRBV7-2; TRBD1 is a possible D gene (5 bases). The V end lost 1 base, the J end lost 3 bases, and 9 bases lay between the germline ends. The CDR3 consists of 14 residues. Germline-derived CDR1 and CDR2 are SGHTA and FQGNSA. In DNA, the CDR3 is TGTGCCAGCAGCTTAGGTGGCAGGGAAGAGACCCAGTACTTC. It is translated as CASSLGGREETQYF.

This clone appeared a few times. The V call is TRBV5-5, the J call TRBJ1-1; a possible D gene is TRBD1 (6 bases). V lost 3 bases to trimming and J lost 5 bases, with 14 bases between them. There are 14 residues in the CDR3. The V gene's germline CDR1 is SGHKS and CDR2 YYEKEE (reference sequence). CDR3 sequence: CASSSLYRDTEAFF. In DNA, the CDR3 is TGTGCCAGCAGCTCGCTATACAGGGATACTGAAGCTTTCTTT.

The gene calls are TRBV29-1 and TRBJ1-2; TRBD1 matches at 8 bases. The CDR3 is 13 residues long. V lost 7 bases, J lost 5 bases, and 9 bases stayed unmatched. Germline loops: CDR1 SQVTM, CDR2 ANQGSEA. The CDR3 DNA follows: TGCAGCGCGCGAGACAGGGGAGAATATGGCTACACCTTC. Its translation: CSARDRGEYGYTF.

The rearrangement uses TRBV9 and TRBJ1-5; D remains unclear. The CDR3 loop spans 13 amino acids. Deletions cut 3 bases from V and 5 bases from J, with 9 bases between. Germline V gene lookup returns CDR1 SGDLS and CDR2 YYNGEE. CDR3 amino acids: CASSADTDQPQHF. The CDR3 bases are TGTGCCAGCAGCGCAGACACGGATCAGCCCCAGCATTTT.

The chain is built from TRBV7-6 and TRBJ1-4; 7 positions agree with TRBD1. Trimming at V came to 5 bases and at J to 5 bases, leaving 5 bases not matched to a gene. This CDR3 contains 14 residues. Germline V gives CDR1 SGHVS, CDR2 FNYEAQ. The CDR3 bases are TGTGCCAGCAGCCGGACAGGCGCGAATGAAAAACTGTTTTTT. Translation gives CASSRTGANEKLFF.

V gene TRBV7-9 combines with J gene TRBJ2-5; D uncertain. CDR3 length: 14 residues. Per germline, CDR1 SEHNR and CDR2 FQNEAQ (reference sequence). V gave up 1 base and J gave up 5 bases, with 11 bases separating them. Here the CDR3 DNA reads TGTGCCAGCAGCTTAGGGGCTACGTATGAGACCCAGTACTTC. Translation gives CASSLGATYETQYF.